This is a list of T cell receptor beta chains from one sample in a study of vaccination effects on CD4 cells after COVID-19. Profiling relied on immunoSEQ multiplex PCR, and the TCRdb table lists in-frame clones only, not all of them. The sample includes tens of thousands of clones, approximately 70% seen only once; the top ten take 8.5% to 10%. Antigens of these TCRs are unknown. Sequencing was performed on CD4+ T cells from PBMCs cultured with HCoV-NL63 spike peptides, taken before COVID-19 vaccination. The receptors shown here come from a human donor who received a COVID-19 vaccine. Each CDR3 is given with its conserved first and last residue. A D gene is named only where the DNA matches it firmly. Some rows mark clone size as missing; the rest say once, few, many or name a class of expanded clone.

TGTGCCATCAGTGATAAGACTAGCGGAAGGACAGATACGCAGTATTTT	CAISDKTSGRTDTQYF	.	TRBD2	TRBV10-3	TRBJ2-3
TGTGCCAGCAGACGGGGGAGCCAAGAGACCCAGTACTTC	CASRRGSQETQYF	.	.	TRBV13	TRBJ2-5
TGTGCCAGCAGTGACACCCAAGAGACCCAGTACTTC	CASSDTQETQYF	.	.	TRBV2	TRBJ2-5
TGTGCCAGCAGCTTAGTGGGGGGGGGCCCCACAGATACGCAGTATTTT	CASSLVGGGPTDTQYF	once	.	TRBV7-6	TRBJ2-3
TGCGCCAGCAGCCATCCGGGACTAGCGGGAGACAATGAGCAGTTCTTC	CASSHPGLAGDNEQFF	.	TRBD2	TRBV4-1	TRBJ2-1
TGCGCCTCCTCGACTAGCGGGGGACGGGGCGGGGAGCTGTTTTTT	CASSTSGGRGGELFF	.	TRBD2	TRBV10-2	TRBJ2-2
TGCGCCAGCAGAACAGGGCCAGGCACAGATACGCAGTATTTT	CASRTGPGTDTQYF	once	.	TRBV4-1	TRBJ2-3
TGCGCCAGCACCCAGGGGGGGGGCTATGGCTACACCTTC	CASTQGGGYGYTF	.	TRBD1	TRBV10-2	TRBJ1-2
TGCGCCAGCAGCTTGACCCACTTGAACACCGGGGAGCTGTTTTTT	CASSLTHLNTGELFF	.	.	TRBV5-1	TRBJ2-2
TGTGCCAGCAGCGTCGCACTAAGGGACGAGCAGTACTTC	CASSVALRDEQYF	.	.	TRBV9	TRBJ2-7
TGTGCCAGCAGCTTGACTAGCAAGGGCGAGCAGTACTTC	CASSLTSKGEQYF	.	TRBD2	TRBV7-2	TRBJ2-7
TGTGCCAGCAGCCAAGATTTAATCTTCGGAAACACCATATATTTT	CASSQDLIFGNTIYF	.	.	TRBV3-1/TRBV3-2	TRBJ1-3
TGTGCCAGCTCACCAGGGACAGTCCCAAATCAGCCCCAGCATTTT	CASSPGTVPNQPQHF	.	TRBD1	TRBV18	TRBJ1-5
TGTGCCAGCAGCCAGACGCGGGGGGGCCTCTGGGAGCAGTACTTC	CASSQTRGGLWEQYF	.	TRBD2	TRBV3-1/TRBV3-2	TRBJ2-7
TGTGCCAGCAGCTTAGCCGGGACTCCCGAGTACGAGCAGTACTTC	CASSLAGTPEYEQYF	.	.	TRBV7-6	TRBJ2-7
TGTGCCAGTAGCGGACGACATAGCGGGAGGGCCTACGAGCAGTACTTC	CASSGRHSGRAYEQYF	once	TRBD2	TRBV19	TRBJ2-7
TGTGCCAGCAGTGAGGGCAGGTTTAGCACAGATACGCAGTATTTT	CASSEGRFSTDTQYF	.	.	TRBV2	TRBJ2-3
TGTGCCAGCAGGACCAGATCGAACACCGGGGAGCTGTTTTTT	CASRTRSNTGELFF	few	.	TRBV2	TRBJ2-2
TGTGCCAGCAGTGGAGCGGGGGGTAGTCAAGAGACCCAGTACTTC	CASSGAGGSQETQYF	.	TRBD2	TRBV2	TRBJ2-5
TGTGCCAGTGGGGAGGGGTCGGTAGCGGGAGAACAGCAGTTCTTC	CASGEGSVAGEQQFF	.	TRBD2	TRBV19	TRBJ2-1
TGTGCCAGCAGTCCCGGGACTTCTGAAGCTTTCTTT	CASSPGTSEAFF	few	.	TRBV2	TRBJ1-1
TGTGCCAGCAGCCCACAGAGGACTACCGGGGAGCTGTTTTTT	CASSPQRTTGELFF	once	.	TRBV6-4	TRBJ2-2
TGTGCCAGTAGTATAGCCCGGGACTCCGAGAGGAATGAGCAGTTCTTC	CASSIARDSERNEQFF	.	.	TRBV19	TRBJ2-1
TGCAGTGCTAGTTTGGGCCTTAGCTCCTACAATGAGCAGTTCTTC	CSASLGLSSYNEQFF	.	.	TRBV20-1	TRBJ2-1
TGTGCCAGCTCAAGAACGGCTGAAGCTTTCTTT	CASSRTAEAFF	.	.	TRBV18	TRBJ1-1
TGCGCCAGCAGTCAATCGAGGGAAATGGGGTGGCAAGAGACCCAGTACTTC	CASSQSREMGWQETQYF	.	.	TRBV23-1	TRBJ2-5
TGTGCCAGCAGCCCCTCGAAGAATTACGAGCAGTACTTC	CASSPSKNYEQYF	.	.	TRBV11-2	TRBJ2-7
TGTGCCAGTACCCCGGGGGGGCTTCGGAACACCGGGGAGCTGTTTTTT	CASTPGGLRNTGELFF	.	TRBD2	TRBV19	TRBJ2-2
TGTGCCAGCAGCTCACCGGGACAGAGTACTGAAGCTTTCTTT	CASSSPGQSTEAFF	.	TRBD1	TRBV5-6	TRBJ1-1
TGTGCCAGCAGTTTACGAGCGACTAATGAAAAACTGTTTTTT	CASSLRATNEKLFF	.	.	TRBV28	TRBJ1-4
TGTGCCAGTACTCCAACACAGGGGATTCAGCCCCAGCATTTT	CASTPTQGIQPQHF	.	TRBD1	TRBV19	TRBJ1-5
TGTGCCATCAGTGATTCTGCTAACACCGGGGAGCTGTTTTTT	CAISDSANTGELFF	.	.	TRBV10-3	TRBJ2-2
TGTGCCAGCAGCCCAGGGACAGGGAAGTGGGGCTACACCTTC	CASSPGTGKWGYTF	.	TRBD1	TRBV11-2	TRBJ1-2
TGTGCCAGCAGCCAAGTTGGGGACTTCTACGAGCAGTACTTC	CASSQVGDFYEQYF	few	.	TRBV3-1/TRBV3-2	TRBJ2-7
TGTGCCAGCAGTGAACGGCCCCAAGAGACCCAGTACTTC	CASSERPQETQYF	.	.	TRBV6-1	TRBJ2-5
TGTGCCAGCTCACCTCGGGCAGGTCTCGCTTTCTTT	CASSPRAGLAFF	.	.	TRBV18	TRBJ1-1
TGTGCCAGCAGGACCTCTGGCGGGAGTACGTACGAGCAGTACTTC	CASRTSGGSTYEQYF	.	TRBD2	TRBV5-6	TRBJ2-7
TGTGCCAGCAGCTTAGTCGGGACAGCTAATTCACCCCTCCACTTT	CASSLVGTANSPLHF	few	TRBD1	TRBV11-2	TRBJ1-6
TGTGCCAGCAGTCACGGACAGCTCAGGGGCTACACCTTC	CASSHGQLRGYTF	.	.	TRBV12-3/TRBV12-4	TRBJ1-2
TGTGCCAGCAGTAACGGGGTTCCTACCTCCTACGAGCAGTACTTC	CASSNGVPTSYEQYF	.	.	TRBV27	TRBJ2-7
TGTGCCAGCAGCTTGATCCTGGGCACCGGTGAAGCTTTCTTT	CASSLILGTGEAFF	.	.	TRBV3-1/TRBV3-2	TRBJ1-1
TGCGCCAGCAGCAGCCAGGGAGGGGGCAATCAGCCCCAGCATTTT	CASSSQGGGNQPQHF	.	.	TRBV5-1	TRBJ1-5
TGCAGCGTTGAGACAGGGATCGGAGATACGCAGTATTTT	CSVETGIGDTQYF	once	TRBD1	TRBV29-1	TRBJ2-3
TGTGCCAGCAGTGAAAGTGGGACTGAAGCTTTCTTT	CASSESGTEAFF	.	.	TRBV2	TRBJ1-1
TGCAGCGTTGAAAATCCCGGGACAGCCGGGGAGCTGTTTTTT	CSVENPGTAGELFF	.	TRBD1	TRBV29-1	TRBJ2-2
TGCGCCAGCAGCCAAGATTCTACCGGGGGGGGTGGCTACACCTTC	CASSQDSTGGGGYTF	few	.	TRBV4-1	TRBJ1-2
TGTGCCACCAGCAGTAGGGTAGGGGGGGCTTTCTTT	CATSSRVGGAFF	.	.	TRBV15	TRBJ1-1
TGTGCCAGCAGTTATAAGACGGGGGACAGGGAGGATGAGCAGTTCTTC	CASSYKTGDREDEQFF	.	.	TRBV21-1	TRBJ2-1
TGTGCCAGCAGCTTGGCCGGGACAGGGTTAACTAGCACAGATACGCAGTATTTT	CASSLAGTGLTSTDTQYF	few	TRBD1	TRBV7-2	TRBJ2-3
TGTGCCAGCAGTCCAACAGGGAACTATGGCTACACCTTC	CASSPTGNYGYTF	.	.	TRBV12-3/TRBV12-4	TRBJ1-2
TGCAGCGTTGGTCGAAACCCATACGAGCAGTACTTC	CSVGRNPYEQYF	.	.	TRBV29-1	TRBJ2-7
TGTGCCAGCAGTCCGTGGGAATCAACGGGCTATGGCTACACCTTC	CASSPWESTGYGYTF	few	.	TRBV27	TRBJ1-2
TGCGCCAGCAGCCCCCTGGACAGGAGAGAGACCCAGTACTTC	CASSPLDRRETQYF	.	TRBD1	TRBV5-1	TRBJ2-5
TGTGCCAGCTCACCAGGGACAGGGCGAAAGGGACATGGCTACACCTTC	CASSPGTGRKGHGYTF	.	TRBD1	TRBV18	TRBJ1-2
TGTGCCAGCAGCGCCAGTCCGTTGGGTAGTGGGAGCTCCTACGAGCAGTACTTC	CASSASPLGSGSSYEQYF	.	.	TRBV7-9	TRBJ2-7
TGTGCCAGCAATGTCGAGGGGGGCACTGAAGCTTTCTTT	CASNVEGGTEAFF	.	.	TRBV6-5	TRBJ1-1
TGTGCCAGCAGTGAACTAGCGGGAGGGCCCAATGAGCAGTTCTTC	CASSELAGGPNEQFF	.	TRBD2	TRBV6-1	TRBJ2-1
TGTGCCAGCAGCTTAGGTGCGACCTCGGATACGCAGTATTTT	CASSLGATSDTQYF	.	.	TRBV11-3	TRBJ2-3